This passage covers 2 T cell receptor beta chains from one sample sequenced in a study of cytomegalovirus exposure and HLA in healthy donors. PCR involved 60 Vbeta and 13 Jbeta primers. The protocol was immunoSEQ multiplex PCR, while the TCRdb copy is restricted to in-frame clones and leaves out a portion. This table holds approximately 150,000 clones, about 84% found once. Sequencing was carried out using PBMCs. Every receptor here comes from a male donor in good health and CMV-seronegative.

The chain uses TRBV19 and TRBJ1-1, with D possibly being TRBD1 (5 bases). Germline loops: CDR1 LNHDA, CDR2 SQIVND (reference sequence). Trimming shortened V by 7 bases and J by 1 base, and 13 bases separated the two germline ends. The CDR3 is made up of 14 amino acids. The CDR3 DNA is TGTGCCAGTAATACCGGGACTGAGAACACTGAAGCTTTCTTT. Translating it yields CASNTGTENTEAFF. Filled out from reference TRBV19 and TRBJ1-1, the complete variable domain reads DGGITQSPKYLFRKEGQNVTLSCEQNLNHDAMYWYRQDPGQGLRLIYYSQIVNDFQKGDIAEGYSVSREKKESFPLTVTSAQKNPTAFYLCASNTGTENTEAFFGQGTRLTVV.

The chain uses TRBV6-5 and TRBJ2-1; weak D call: TRBD2 (5 bases). The CDR3 contains 15 residues. Per germline, CDR1 MNHEY and CDR2 SVGAGI. V gave up 6 bases and J gave up 4 bases, with 16 bases separating them. The CDR3 loop reads CASRLRGRTYNEQFF. CDR3 DNA: TGTGCCAGCAGGCTCCGCGGACGGACTTACAATGAGCAGTTCTTC.